The clone carrying this TCR beta chain was observed many times. Antigen unknown. These data originate in a study of T cell repertoires in cytomegalovirus infection. Turning to the study itself: Indicated by public TCR beta signatures were CMV infection and matching HLA type. Study conclusions and caveats: CMV-specific TCR beta clonotypes restricted by HLA-C dominated the ex vivo response. Individuals carrying CMV plus the relevant HLA were identified by cumulative frequency of public TCR beta families.

V lost 1 base and J 6 bases, leaving 12 bases between the germline ends. The CDR3 totals 14 residues. Germline assignment: CDR1 SGHNT and CDR2 YENEEA. TCRdb passed the reads through MiXCR, listing each CDR3 protein once. The sample includes 150,000 or so distinct CDR3 sequences, 5.5% to 8% of them seen just once. The material sequenced was PBMCs. The V call is TRBV11-3, the J call TRBJ1-1; a weak D match, TRBD1 (5 bases). The receptor comes from a human donor in good health (CMV status not recorded). Some clones in this sample may be carry-over from other donors' samples. The CDR3: CASSLGQGSAEAFF. The CDR3 nucleotides are TGTGCCAGCAGCTTAGGGCAGGGTTCCGCTGAAGCTTTCTTT.